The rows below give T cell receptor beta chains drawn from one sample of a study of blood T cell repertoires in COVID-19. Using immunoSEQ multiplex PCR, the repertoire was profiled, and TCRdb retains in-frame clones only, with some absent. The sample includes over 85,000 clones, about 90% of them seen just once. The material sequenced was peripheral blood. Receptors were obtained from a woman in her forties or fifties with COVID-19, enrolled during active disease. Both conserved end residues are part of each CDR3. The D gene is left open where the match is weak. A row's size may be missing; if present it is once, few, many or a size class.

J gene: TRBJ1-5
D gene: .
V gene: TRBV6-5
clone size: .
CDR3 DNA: TGTGCCAGCAGGGCAGGGAATGGCAATCAGCCCCAGCATTTT
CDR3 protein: CASRAGNGNQPQHF

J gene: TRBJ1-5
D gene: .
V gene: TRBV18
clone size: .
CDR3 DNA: TGTGCCAGCTCACCGGTAGAGGATCAGCCCCAGCATTTT
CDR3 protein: CASSPVEDQPQHF

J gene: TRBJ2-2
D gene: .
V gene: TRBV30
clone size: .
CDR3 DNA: TGTGCCTGGAGTGTCAGGGCTTTGAACACCGGGGAGCTGTTTTTT
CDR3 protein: CAWSVRALNTGELFF

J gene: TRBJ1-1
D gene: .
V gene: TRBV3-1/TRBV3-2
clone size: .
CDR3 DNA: TGTGCCAGCAGCCGTAATATGGGACATAGTGAAGCTTTCTTT
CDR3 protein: CASSRNMGHSEAFF

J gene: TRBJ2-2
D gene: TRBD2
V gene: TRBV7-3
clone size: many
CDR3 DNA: TGTGCCAGCAGCCAGACTAGCGGGAACACCGGGGAGCTGTTTTTT
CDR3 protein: CASSQTSGNTGELFF

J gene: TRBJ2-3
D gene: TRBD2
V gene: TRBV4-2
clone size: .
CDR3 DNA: TGTGCCAGCAGCCAAGAAAGCGGGGGGAGCACAGATACGCAGTATTTT
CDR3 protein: CASSQESGGSTDTQYF

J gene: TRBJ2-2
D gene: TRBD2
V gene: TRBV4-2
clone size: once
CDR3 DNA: TGTGCCAGCAGCCAAGGGATTAGCGGGGGTTTCACCGGGGAGCTGTTTTTT
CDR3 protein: CASSQGISGGFTGELFF

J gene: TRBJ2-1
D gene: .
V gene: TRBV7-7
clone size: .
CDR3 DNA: TGTGCTAGCAGCTTGGGGGGGGCAACGGACAATGAGCAGTTCTTC
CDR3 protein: CASSLGGATDNEQFF

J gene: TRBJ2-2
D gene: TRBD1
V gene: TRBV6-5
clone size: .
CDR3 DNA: TGTGCCAGCAGTTACTCATGGACAGGGTTCACCGGGGAGCTGTTTTTT
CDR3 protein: CASSYSWTGFTGELFF

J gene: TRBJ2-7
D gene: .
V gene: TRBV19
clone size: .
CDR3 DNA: TGTGCCAGTAGTATACTGGCAGGGGAGTACGAGCAGTACTTC
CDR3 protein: CASSILAGEYEQYF

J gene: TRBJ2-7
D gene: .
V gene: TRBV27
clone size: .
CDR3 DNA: TGTGCCAGCAGTTTAGGCCGTTGGTACGAGCAGTACTTC
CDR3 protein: CASSLGRWYEQYF

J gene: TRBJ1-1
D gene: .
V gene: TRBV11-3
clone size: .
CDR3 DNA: TGTGCCAGCGGAGATTACCCTGAAGCTTTCTTT
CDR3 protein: CASGDYPEAFF

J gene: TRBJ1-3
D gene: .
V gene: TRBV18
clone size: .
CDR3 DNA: TGTGCCAGCTCACCCTCAGGGGACGGTGGAAACACCATATATTTT
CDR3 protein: CASSPSGDGGNTIYF

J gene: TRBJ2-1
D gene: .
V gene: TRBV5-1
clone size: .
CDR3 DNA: TGCGCCAGCAGCTTTACAGGGAGCGCTGAGCAGTTCTTC
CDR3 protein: CASSFTGSAEQFF

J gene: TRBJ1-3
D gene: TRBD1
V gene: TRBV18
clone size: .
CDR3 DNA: TGTGCCAGCTCTCCCGGGACAGGGATGGGAAACACCATATATTTT
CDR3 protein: CASSPGTGMGNTIYF

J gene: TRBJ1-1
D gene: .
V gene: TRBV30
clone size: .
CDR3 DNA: TGTGCCTGGTCGGTAATGACTGAAGCTTTCTTT
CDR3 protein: CAWSVMTEAFF

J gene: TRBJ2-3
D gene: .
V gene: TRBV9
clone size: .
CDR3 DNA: TGTGCCAGCAGCGTAGGAGTTGCGGGGCCCCCCGCAGATACGCAGTATTTT
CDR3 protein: CASSVGVAGPPADTQYF

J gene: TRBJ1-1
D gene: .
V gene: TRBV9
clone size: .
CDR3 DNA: TGTGCCAGCAGCGTAGCTGGCCGCAAAGTCACTGAAGCTTTCTTT
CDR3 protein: CASSVAGRKVTEAFF

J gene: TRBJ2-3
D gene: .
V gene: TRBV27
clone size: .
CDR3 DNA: TGTGCCAGCAGTGCATATGTCCTCCGCACTAGCACAGATACGCAGTATTTT
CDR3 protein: CASSAYVLRTSTDTQYF

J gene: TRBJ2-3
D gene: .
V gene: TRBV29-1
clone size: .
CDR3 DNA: TGCAGCGTTGAAGGGCAGGGGTCGGGCACAGATACGCAGTATTTT
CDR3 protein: CSVEGQGSGTDTQYF

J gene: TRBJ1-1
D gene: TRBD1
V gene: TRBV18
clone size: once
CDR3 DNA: TGTGCCAGTCACAGGGGGAACACTGAAGCTTTCTTT
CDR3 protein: CASHRGNTEAFF

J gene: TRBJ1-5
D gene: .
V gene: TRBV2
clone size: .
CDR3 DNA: TGTGCCAGCAGTGAATTTCCCACCACACAGGGTAGGCTATATAGCAATCAGCCCCAGCATTTT
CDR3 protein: CASSEFPTTQGRLYSNQPQHF

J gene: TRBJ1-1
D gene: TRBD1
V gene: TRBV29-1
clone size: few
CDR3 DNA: TGCAGCGGAAACAGGGGGCAGGCCACTGAAGCTTTCTTT
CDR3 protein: CSGNRGQATEAFF

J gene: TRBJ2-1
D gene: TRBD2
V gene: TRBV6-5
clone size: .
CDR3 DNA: TGTGCCAGCAGTAACCCGGAGCGGGGGGACAATGAGCAGTTCTTC
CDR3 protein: CASSNPERGDNEQFF

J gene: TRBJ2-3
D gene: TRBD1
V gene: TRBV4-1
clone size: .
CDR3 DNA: TGCGCCAGCAGCCAATCCGGGACAGCTCGAGATACGCAGTATTTT
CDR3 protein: CASSQSGTARDTQYF

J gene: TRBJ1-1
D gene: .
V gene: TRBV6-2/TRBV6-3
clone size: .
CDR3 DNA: TGTGCCAGCAGTTATACAGGGAAGACTGAAGCTTTCTTT
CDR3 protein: CASSYTGKTEAFF

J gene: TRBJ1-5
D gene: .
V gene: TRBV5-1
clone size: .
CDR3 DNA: TGCGCCAGCAGCTTGGAGGCAGGGATTCAGCCCCAGCATTTT
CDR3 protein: CASSLEAGIQPQHF

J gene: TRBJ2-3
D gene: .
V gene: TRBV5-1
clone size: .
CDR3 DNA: TGCGCCAGCAGCTTGGTTAGTAACACAGATACGCAGTATTTT
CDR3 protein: CASSLVSNTDTQYF

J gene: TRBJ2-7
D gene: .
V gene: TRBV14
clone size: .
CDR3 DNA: TGTGCCAGCAGCCATTGGACAGAATCCTACGAGCAGTACTTC
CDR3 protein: CASSHWTESYEQYF

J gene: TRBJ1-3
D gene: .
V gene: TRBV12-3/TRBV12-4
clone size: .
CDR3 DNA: TGTGCCAGCAGTTTGCAGGCTGGAAACACCATATATTTT
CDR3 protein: CASSLQAGNTIYF

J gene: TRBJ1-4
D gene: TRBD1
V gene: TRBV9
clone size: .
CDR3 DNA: TGTGCCAGCAGCGACCGGGACAGGGGGAATGAAAAACTGTTTTTT
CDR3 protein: CASSDRDRGNEKLFF

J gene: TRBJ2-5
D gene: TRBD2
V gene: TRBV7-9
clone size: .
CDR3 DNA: TGTGCCAGCAGTCCAGCGGGGGGGCTACAAGAGACCCAGTACTTC
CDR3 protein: CASSPAGGLQETQYF

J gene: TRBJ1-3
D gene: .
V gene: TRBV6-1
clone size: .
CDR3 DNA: TGTGCCAGCAGTGAACTCGACCGGGTCGGAAACACCATATATTTT
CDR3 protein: CASSELDRVGNTIYF

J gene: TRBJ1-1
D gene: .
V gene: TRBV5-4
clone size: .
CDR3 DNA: TGTGCCAGCAGCTTTTTTCGTCCCACGGGTCGGGACACTGAAGCTTTCTTT
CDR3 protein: CASSFFRPTGRDTEAFF

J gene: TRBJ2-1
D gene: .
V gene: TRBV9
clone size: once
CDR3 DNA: TGTGCCAGCAGCCTAGTAGGTGAGGGCTACAATGAGCAGTTCTTC
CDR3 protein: CASSLVGEGYNEQFF

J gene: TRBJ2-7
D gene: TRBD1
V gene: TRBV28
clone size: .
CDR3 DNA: TGTGCCAGCAGTGCAGGACAGGCCCTCTCCTACGAGCAGTACTTC
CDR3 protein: CASSAGQALSYEQYF

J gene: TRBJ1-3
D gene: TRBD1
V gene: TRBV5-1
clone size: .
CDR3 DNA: TGCGCCAGCAGCTTAGCTCAGGGGGCGGCGGGAAACACCATATATTTT
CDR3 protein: CASSLAQGAAGNTIYF

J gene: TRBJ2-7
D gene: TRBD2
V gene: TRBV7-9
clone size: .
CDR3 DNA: TGTGCCAGCAGCCCGCGGACTAGCGGGGTTGGGAACGAGCAGTACTTC
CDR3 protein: CASSPRTSGVGNEQYF

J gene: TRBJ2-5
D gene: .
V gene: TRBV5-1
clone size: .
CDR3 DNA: TGCGCCAGCAGCTGGGGGGAATCCGCGACCCAGTACTTC
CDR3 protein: CASSWGESATQYF

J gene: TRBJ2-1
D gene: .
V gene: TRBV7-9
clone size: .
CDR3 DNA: TGTGCCAGCAGCTTAGATTCCGGGGGGTTCTTC
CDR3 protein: CASSLDSGGFF

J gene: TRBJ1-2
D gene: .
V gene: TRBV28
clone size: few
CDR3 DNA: TGTGCCAGCAGTTTACGCAGGGACTATGGCTACACCTTC
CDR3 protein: CASSLRRDYGYTF

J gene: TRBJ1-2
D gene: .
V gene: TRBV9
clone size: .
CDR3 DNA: TGTGCCAGCAGCCCCAGACAGGACGCTGCCTATGGCTACACCTTC
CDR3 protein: CASSPRQDAAYGYTF

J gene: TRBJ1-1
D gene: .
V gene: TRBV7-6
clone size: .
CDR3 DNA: TGTGCCAGCAGCTTAGAGACAGGGAACACTGAAGCTTTCTTT
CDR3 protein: CASSLETGNTEAFF

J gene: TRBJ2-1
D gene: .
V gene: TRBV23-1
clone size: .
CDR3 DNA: TGCGCCAGCAGTCAATCGAAGGAGTTTTTTAGCTCCTACAATGAGCAGTTCTTC
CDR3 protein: CASSQSKEFFSSYNEQFF

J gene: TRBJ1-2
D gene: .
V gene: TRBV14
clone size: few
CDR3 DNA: TGTGCCAGCAGCCAATCGGGAGGGGGCTACACCTTC
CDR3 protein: CASSQSGGGYTF

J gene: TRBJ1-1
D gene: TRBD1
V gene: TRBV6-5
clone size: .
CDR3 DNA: TGTGCCAGCAGTTGGGACAGGAGGAACACTGAAGCTTTCTTT
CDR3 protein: CASSWDRRNTEAFF

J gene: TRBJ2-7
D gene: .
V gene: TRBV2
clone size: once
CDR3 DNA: TGTGCCAGCAGTGAAGGGGGGGGGCCCGACGAGCAGTACTTC
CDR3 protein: CASSEGGGPDEQYF

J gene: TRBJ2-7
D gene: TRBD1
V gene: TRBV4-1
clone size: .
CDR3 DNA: TGCGCCAGCAGCCCCGGGACAGGGGCGTCCTACGAGCAGTACTTC
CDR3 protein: CASSPGTGASYEQYF

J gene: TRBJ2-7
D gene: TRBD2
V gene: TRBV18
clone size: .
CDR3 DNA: TGTGCCAGCTCACCGATTTCCGGGACTACTACCTACGAGCAGTACTTC
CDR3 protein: CASSPISGTTTYEQYF

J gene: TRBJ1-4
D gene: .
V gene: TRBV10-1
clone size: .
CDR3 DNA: TGCGCCGGTGTCCACCTGGACAGCACGAATGAAAAACTGTTTTTT
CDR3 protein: CAGVHLDSTNEKLFF

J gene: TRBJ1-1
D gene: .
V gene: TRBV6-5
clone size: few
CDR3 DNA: TGTGCCAGCAGCTTCGCCCAGGGGTTTGAAGCTTTCTTT
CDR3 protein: CASSFAQGFEAFF

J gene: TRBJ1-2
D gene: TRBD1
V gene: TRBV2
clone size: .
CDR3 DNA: TGTGCCAGCACCGGGACAGTTGGCTACACCTTC
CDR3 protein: CASTGTVGYTF

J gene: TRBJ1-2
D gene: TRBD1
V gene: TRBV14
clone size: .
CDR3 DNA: TGTGCCAGCAGCGTCCGGACAGGGGCGCCTCGTGGCTACACCTTC
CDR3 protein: CASSVRTGAPRGYTF

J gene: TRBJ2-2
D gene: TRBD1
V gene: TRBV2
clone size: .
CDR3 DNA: TGTGCCAGCACCGGGACAGCCAACACCGGGGAGCTGTTTTTT
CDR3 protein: CASTGTANTGELFF